This T cell receptor (beta chain) was observed in a study of preoperative IRX-2 immunotherapy in early breast cancer. Profiling relied on immunoSEQ multiplex PCR, and the TCRdb table lists in-frame clones only, not all of them. The sample lists under 30,000 clones, roughly 89% occurring once. Treatment given: preoperative locoregional IRX-2 cytokine immunotherapy. Samples came from a phase Ib trial of preoperative locoregional IRX-2 cytokine immunotherapy. This receptor was obtained from a human donor with breast cancer. The sequences come from tumor tissue, collected after IRX-2 immunotherapy.

Here the CDR3 reads CASSSTTANTGELFF. Here the CDR3 DNA reads TGTGCCAGCAGCTCCACGACTGCGAACACCGGGGAGCTGTTTTTT. The J gene is TRBJ2-2, the V gene TRBV7-9, with D uncertain. The CDR3 extends over 15 amino acids. V shed 4 bases and J shed 0 bases, with 9 bases lying between them. Germline CDR1 is SEHNR and CDR2 is FQNEAQ (reference sequence).